Listed here are 6 T cell receptor beta chains from one sample, sequenced in a study of control samples from healthy donors and cancer patients. Only in-frame clones appear in the TCRdb table, and some are missing; sequencing was by immunoSEQ multiplex PCR. The sample holds roughly 120,000 clones, approximately 91% seen once. Material: blood. All receptors come from a woman younger than 30 in good health.

The sample holds one count of this clone. V usage is TRBV6-5 and J usage is TRBJ2-3, with D maybe TRBD1 (5 bases). V dropped 4 bases and J dropped 10 bases, with 18 bases sitting between them. The CDR3 runs to 14 residues. Germline-derived CDR1 and CDR2 are MNHEY and SVGAGI. For the CDR3, the DNA is TGTGCCAGCAGTTCTCCTGCCGGACACGGCGCGCAGTATTTT. It codes for CASSSPAGHGAQYF.

This clone was detected once. This chain links TRBV4-3 with TRBJ2-1, with D unresolved. V gave up 2 bases and J gave up 3 bases, with 5 bases separating them. Germline CDR1 reads LGHNA; CDR2 reads YSLEER. The CDR3 consists of 13 residues. CDR3 amino acids: CASSQPGYNEQFF. The CDR3 nucleotides read TGCGCCAGCAGCCAACCTGGCTACAATGAGCAGTTCTTC.

The rearrangement joins TRBV6-1 to TRBJ2-5; D call uncertain. CDR3 length equals 12 residues. The germline gives CDR1 MNHNS, CDR2 SASEGT. Trimming removed 2 bases at V and 3 bases at J, with 4 bases between. CDR3 nucleotide sequence: TGTGCCAGCAGTGAACTCGAAGAGACCCAGTACTTC. Translated: CASSELEETQYF.

This chain joins TRBV6-6 and TRBJ1-6; D remains unclear. Germline CDR1 MNHNY, CDR2 SVGAGI (reference sequence). The CDR3 consists of 14 residues. The V end lost 5 bases, the J end lost 5 bases, and 10 bases lay between the germline ends. CDR3 sequence: CASSQDYHNSPLHF. CDR3 bases: TGTGCCAGCAGTCAGGACTACCATAATTCACCCCTCCACTTT.

The V gene is TRBV28, the J gene TRBJ2-2; TRBD2 might be the D (5 bases). The CDR3 is made up of 18 amino acids. Germline V gene lookup returns CDR1 MDHEN and CDR2 SYDVKM. Trimming pared 2 bases from V and 0 bases from J, leaving 16 bases between. The CDR3 DNA sequence: TGTGCCAGCAGTTTAGGGTCCTCCCTAGCTACGAACACCGGGGAGCTGTTTTTT. Its protein product is CASSLGSSLATNTGELFF. The complete variable domain, with remaining parts taken from reference TRBV28 and TRBJ2-2, reads DVKVTQSSRYLVKRTGEKVFLECVQDMDHENMFWYRQDPGLGLRLIYFSYDVKMKEKGDIPEGYSVSREKKERFSLILESASTNQTSMYLCASSLGSSLATNTGELFFGEGSRLTVL.

CDR3 bases: TGTGCCAGCAGCTTGTCTGGGGGCGGCGAGCAGTACTTC. Its protein is CASSLSGGGEQYF. The gene calls are TRBV7-3 and TRBJ2-7; D perhaps matches TRBD1 (6 bases). The CDR3 covers 13 residues. Trimming removed 3 bases from V and 6 bases from J, with 12 bases in between. Germline loops: CDR1 SGHTA, CDR2 FQGTGA.